The clone carrying this TCR beta chain has only a few counts. Its antigen is not known. The sample originates from a study of T cells after yellow fever vaccination. Findings and limits, study-wide: Among primary-vaccination clones, most reappeared after the booster, at almost 98% for CD4 and 88% for CD8. There was a possibility that FACS-sorted repertoires contained abundant clonotypes contaminating from the bulk population.

Making TCR cDNA involved 5'RACE template switching, which added UMIs and a universal primer site. MiXCR was run by TCRdb on the 5' RACE reads, yielding one entry per CDR3 protein. The table has 550,000 to 750,000 distinct CDR3 sequences, approximately 15% seen once. This CDR3 contains 14 residues. With V trimmed by 1 base and J by 6 bases, 5 bases remained unmatched. In germline, CDR1 is SGHTA, CDR2 FQGNSA. The chain recombines TRBV7-2 with TRBJ2-7, with 8 bases fitting TRBD1. The material sequenced was PBMCs, taken on the day of the yellow fever booster vaccination. The sequence came from a man between 25 and 39 years old who received the YFV17D yellow fever vaccine. The CDR3 DNA sequence: TGTGCCAGCAGCTTAGGGATAGACAGGGGCGAGCAGTACTTC. Translated, it gives CASSLGIDRGEQYF.